The next 30 T cell receptor beta chains were all read from a single sample in a study of T-cell reconstitution after alpha-beta-depleted transplantation in children. Preparing the TCRbeta library involved the use of unique molecular identifiers. TCRdb used MiXCR to reprocess the PCR reads, holding one entry per CDR3 protein. This table has 500,000 or so distinct CDR3 sequences, 32% appearing once. The specimen comprised PBMCs from the stem cell graft donor, sampled from the stem cell graft. The receptors come from a human donor who donated a stem cell graft to a child with aplastic anemia.

The CDR3 sequence is CASTPGPSNTEAFF. The CDR3 DNA reads TGTGCCAGCACACCCGGACCGTCGAACACTGAAGCTTTCTTT. The chain has TRBV27 and TRBJ1-1; no reliable D call. The CDR3 is 14 residues long. From germline, CDR1 is MNHEY and CDR2 SMNVEV (reference sequence). V dropped 7 bases and J dropped 1 base, with 13 bases sitting between them.

The chain recombines TRBV30 with TRBJ1-5; tentative D call: TRBD1 (5 bases). Germline-derived CDR1 and CDR2 are GTSNPN and SVGIG (reference sequence). The CDR3 contains 15 residues. Trimming removed 0 bases at V and 0 bases at J, with 9 bases between. CDR3 sequence: CAWSVDRHSNQPQHF. The CDR3 DNA is TGTGCCTGGAGTGTAGACAGACATAGCAATCAGCCCCAGCATTTT.

V gene TRBV15 combines with J gene TRBJ2-7, with D possibly TRBD2 on 5 matching bases. Looked up from germline, CDR1 is LNHNV and CDR2 is YYDKDF (reference sequence). The length of the CDR3 is 13 residues. With 3 bases removed from V and 6 bases from J, the gap between germline ends came to 12 bases. CDR3 region: CATSRVSRGEQYF. The CDR3 coding sequence is TGTGCCACCAGCAGGGTTTCTCGGGGCGAGCAGTACTTC.

CDR3 region: CATWTGRGGELFF. CDR3 nucleotide sequence: TGTGCCACCTGGACAGGGCGTGGAGGGGAGCTGTTTTTT. The J gene is TRBJ2-2, the V gene TRBV15; the match to TRBD1 covers 8 bases. Germline CDR1 and CDR2: LNHNV and YYDKDF (reference sequence). The CDR3 has 13 residues. V dropped 8 bases and J dropped 8; count of bases not matched to a gene: 7.

This clonotype was counted only a few times. CDR3 sequence: CASSRNFGGTNTQYF. The CDR3, as DNA: TGTGCCAGCAGCCGGAATTTCGGCGGGACAAATACGCAGTATTTT. J is TRBJ2-3 and V is TRBV25-1; perhaps D is TRBD1 or TRBD2 (6 bases each). CDR3 length: 15 amino acids. Trimming pared 6 bases from V and 7 bases from J, leaving 20 bases between. Germline CDR1 is MGHDK and CDR2 is SYGVNS.

A few counts support this clonotype. The chain is built from TRBV28 and TRBJ1-6; D gene ambiguous. In germline, CDR1 is MDHEN, CDR2 SYDVKM. This CDR3 is 14 amino acids long. V lost 3 bases and J lost 8, with 11 bases in between. CDR3 in amino acids: CASSLLVSYSPLHF. CDR3 nucleotide sequence: TGTGCCAGCAGTTTGTTGGTATCGTATTCACCCCTCCACTTT.

V is TRBV20-1 and J is TRBJ2-6; 11 bases are shared with TRBD1. Germline V gives CDR1 DFQATT, CDR2 SNEGSKA (reference sequence). This CDR3 has 16 amino acids. Losses at the gene ends were 2 bases for V and 4 bases for J; bases not matched to a gene: 4. CDR3 DNA sequence: TGCAGTGCTAGAAGGGACAGGGGGGACGGGGCCAACGTCCTGACTTTC. Residues: CSARRDRGDGANVLTF.

This sequence joins TRBV20-1 and TRBJ2-5, with 11 bases aligning to TRBD2. This CDR3 spans 14 amino acids. CDR1 and CDR2 (germline): DFQATT, SNEGSKA (reference sequence). Written as DNA, the CDR3 is TGCAGCGAAGCCGGGACTAGCGGAGAAGAGACCCAGTACTTC. Protein sequence: CSEAGTSGEETQYF.

J is TRBJ1-1 and V is TRBV7-9, with D possibly matching TRBD1 (6 bases). V was pared by 5 bases and J by 5 bases, with 15 bases between. This CDR3 contains 14 residues. Germline V gene lookup returns CDR1 SEHNR and CDR2 FQNEAQ (reference sequence). The CDR3 DNA reads TGTGCCAGCAGCCTGGGAGGACAGCGGACTGAAGCTTTCTTT. Translation gives CASSLGGQRTEAFF.

V usage is TRBV12-3 or TRBV12-4 and J usage is TRBJ2-1, with TRBD1 as a possible D gene (6 bases). The CDR3 loop spans 15 amino acids. Trimming removed 6 bases at V and 0 bases at J, with 12 bases between. The CDR3 bases are TGTGCCAGCAGGCAACAGGGAAGCTCCTACAATGAGCAGTTCTTC. This translates into CASRQQGSSYNEQFF.

In this sample, this clonotype turned up a few times. The chain couples TRBV7-8 to TRBJ2-7; D is perhaps TRBD1 or TRBD2 (5 bases each). Germline V lookup: CDR1 SGHVS, CDR2 FQNEAQ. This CDR3 comprises 14 residues. V lost 5 bases and J 4 bases, leaving 15 bases between the germline ends. CDR3 nucleotides: TGTGCCAGCAGCCCGGGGCGGAGAAATTACGAGCAGTACTTC. Amino acid sequence: CASSPGRRNYEQYF. The full variable domain, in which reference TRBV7-8 and TRBJ2-7 provide the parts outside the CDR3, is GAGVSQSPRYKVAKRGQDVALRCDPISGHVSLFWYQQALGQGPEFLTYFQNEAQLDKSGLPSDRFFAERPEGSVSTLKIQRTQQEDSAVYLCASSPGRRNYEQYFGPGTRLTVT.

This clonotype was observed a few times. The chain uses TRBV7-9 and TRBJ1-2, with D tentatively TRBD1 (5 bases). Trimming took 1 base from V and 4 from J, leaving 13 bases between them. Germline V gene lookup returns CDR1 SEHNR and CDR2 FQNEAQ (reference sequence). The length of the CDR3 is 15 residues. CDR3 sequence (DNA): TGTGCCAGCAGCTTAGTCGGCAGGGCCTTCTATGGCTACACCTTC. Amino acids: CASSLVGRAFYGYTF. The full variable domain, rest sourced from reference TRBV7-9 and TRBJ1-2, is DTGVSQNPRHKITKRGQNVTFRCDPISEHNRLYWYRQTLGQGPEFLTYFQNEAQLEKSRLLSDRFSAERPKGSFSTLEIQRTEQGDSAMYLCASSLVGRAFYGYTFGSGTRLTVV.

This clonotype was counted a few times. The rearrangement links TRBV5-1 to TRBJ2-2; 8 bases are a match to TRBD1. V was clipped by 0 bases and J by 4 bases; unmatched bases: 5. Germline assignment: CDR1 SGHRS and CDR2 YFSETQ. The CDR3 is 16 amino acids. The CDR3 DNA reads as TGCGCCAGCAGCTTGGCTCGGACAGGGAGCACCGGGGAGCTGTTTTTT. Protein sequence: CASSLARTGSTGELFF.

This clonotype was seen a few times. This chain uses TRBV6-1 with TRBJ2-3, with TRBD2 matching over 11 bases. V lost 8 bases, J lost 0 bases, and 10 bases stayed unmatched. The CDR3 is made up of 17 amino acids. In germline, CDR1 is MNHNS, CDR2 SASEGT. The CDR3 reads CASRGLAAHASTDTQYF. Here the CDR3 DNA reads TGTGCCAGCCGGGGACTAGCGGCTCATGCTAGCACAGATACGCAGTATTTT.

J is TRBJ2-1 and V is TRBV19; D is unclear. The germline V and J ends were trimmed by 2 bases and 6 bases, with 5 bases remaining between them. The CDR3 runs to 12 residues. Germline assignment: CDR1 LNHDA and CDR2 SQIVND (reference sequence). The DNA of the CDR3 is TGTGCCAGTAGTATACGACCCAATGAGCAGTTCTTC. Its translation: CASSIRPNEQFF.

This chain connects TRBV20-1 to TRBJ2-5, with TRBD2 matching over 8 bases. The CDR3 runs 14 residues. V was pared by 1 base and J by 5 bases, with 6 bases of the junction left unmatched. Germline CDR1 is DFQATT and CDR2 is SNEGSKA (reference sequence). This CDR3 is CSARVGGAVETQYF. In nucleotides, the CDR3 is TGCAGTGCTAGAGTCGGGGGGGCTGTTGAGACCCAGTACTTC.

V is TRBV3-1 and J is TRBJ2-1, with 8 bases identical to TRBD2. The CDR3 spans 16 residues. Germline V CDR1 and CDR2: LGHDT, YNNKEL (reference sequence). V shed 5 bases, J shed 5 bases, and the junction held 11 bases outside the gene matches. For the CDR3, the DNA is TGTGCCAGCAGCAATGTAGCGGGGAGGGTCCACAATGAGCAGTTCTTC. This codes for CASSNVAGRVHNEQFF.

The chain carries TRBV28 and TRBJ1-1, with D maybe TRBD1 (5 bases). There are 14 residues in the CDR3. The V end was cut by 10 bases, the J end by 4 bases, with 19 bases between. Germline CDR1 MDHEN, CDR2 SYDVKM. The CDR3 DNA is TGTGCCATCCTGCCTAGGGGCCGGGGCACTGAAGCTTTCTTT. Amino acid sequence: CAILPRGRGTEAFF.

This rearrangement joins TRBV6-2 or TRBV6-3 to TRBJ1-2; 12 bases line up with TRBD1. V lost 6 bases to trimming and J lost 5 bases; unmatched junction nucleotides: 7. Germline values: CDR1 MNHEY, CDR2 SVGEGT. The CDR3 consists of 15 residues. CDR3 bases: TGTGCCAGCAGGACTCCGGGACAGGGGGCTTATGGCTACACCTTC. Encoded protein: CASRTPGQGAYGYTF.

The chain employs TRBV7-2 and TRBJ2-1, with TRBD2 matching over 11 bases. The trim removed 1 base at V and 8 bases at J, leaving 4 bases unmatched. CDR3 length: 15 residues. Per the germline V gene, CDR1 is SGHTA and CDR2 is FQGNSA. DNA for the CDR3: TGTGCCAGCAGCTTAGAGGTAGCGGGAGGGGATGAGCAGTTCTTC. Amino acids: CASSLEVAGGDEQFF.

The rearrangement links TRBV4-2 to TRBJ1-2, with D hard to call. The V end was cut by 1 base, the J end by 5 bases, with 14 bases between. CDR3 length: 15 residues. The germline V gene has CDR1 LGHNA and CDR2 YNFKEQ. The CDR3 DNA reads TGTGCCAGCAGCCAAGTCGGAGAATATTTTTATGGCTACACCTTC. Protein: CASSQVGEYFYGYTF.

The genes are TRBV20-1 and TRBJ2-3, with TRBD2 identical over 14 bases. There are 17 residues in the CDR3. Trimming cost V 5 bases and J 3 bases; bases outside gene matches: 10. From germline, CDR1 is DFQATT and CDR2 SNEGSKA (reference sequence). The CDR3 loop reads CSAGRTSGRRLTDTQYF. The CDR3 DNA reads TGCAGTGCTGGAAGGACTAGCGGGAGGAGGTTGACAGATACGCAGTATTTT.

This clonotype was detected a few times. The chain couples TRBV29-1 to TRBJ2-7; 7 bases are a match to TRBD1. Trimming removed 5 bases from V and 1 base from J; junction bases left unmatched: 5. The germline CDR1 and CDR2 sequences are SQVTM and ANQGSEA. The CDR3 is 13 residues long. The CDR3 region is CSVIGQESYEQYF. In DNA, the CDR3 is TGCAGCGTTATTGGACAGGAATCCTACGAGCAGTACTTC.

This clonotype came up a few times. The V call is TRBV24-1, the J call TRBJ2-2; D gene ambiguous. The length of the CDR3 is 15 residues. The V end was cut by 6 bases, the J end by 0 bases, with 10 bases between. Germline V gives CDR1 KGHDR, CDR2 SFDVKD. The CDR3 spells CATSPHTPNTGELFF. The CDR3 coding sequence is TGTGCCACCAGTCCCCACACACCGAACACCGGGGAGCTGTTTTTT.

The chain is built from TRBV6-5 and TRBJ2-7, with 9 bases fitting TRBD1. Trimming took 2 bases from V and 5 from J; bases not matched to a gene: 10. The CDR3 totals 16 residues. Germline CDR1 MNHEY, CDR2 SVGAGI. The CDR3 sequence is CASSYAPGQGSHEQYF. CDR3 nucleotides: TGTGCCAGCAGTTACGCACCGGGACAGGGTTCTCACGAGCAGTACTTC.

This clonotype was picked up many times. The chain joins TRBV20-1 to TRBJ2-7, with D perhaps TRBD1 (5 bases). The CDR3 is 11 amino acids. CDR1 and CDR2 (germline): DFQATT, SNEGSKA (reference sequence). Trimming left V 2 bases short and J 3 bases short, with 5 bases between. CDR3 residues: CSARQGYEQYF. CDR3 nucleotide sequence: TGCAGTGCTAGACAGGGCTACGAGCAGTACTTC.

This clonotype was found a few times. J is TRBJ1-5 and V is TRBV7-2; D is unresolved. The CDR3 runs to 14 residues. Trimming left V 3 bases short and J 0 bases short, with 6 bases between. Germline loops: CDR1 SGHTA, CDR2 FQGNSA. CDR3 coding DNA: TGTGCCAGCAGCTTCGGACGTAGCAATCAGCCCCAGCATTTT. Amino acids: CASSFGRSNQPQHF. Based on the CDR3 plus reference TRBV7-2 and TRBJ1-5, the full variable domain is GAGVSQSPSNKVTEKGKDVELRCDPISGHTALYWYRQSLGQGLEFLIYFQGNSAPDKSGLPSDRFSAERTGGSVSTLTIQRTQQEDSAVYLCASSFGRSNQPQHFGDGTRLSIL.

This clonotype was picked up a small number of times. This rearrangement joins TRBV20-1 to TRBJ2-1; no clear D. Trimming left V 5 bases short and J 2 bases short, with 10 bases between. Per the germline V gene, CDR1 is DFQATT and CDR2 is SNEGSKA (reference sequence). The length of the CDR3 is 13 residues. As DNA, the CDR3 is TGCAGTGCTGGTATGGGAACCTACAATGAGCAGTTCTTC. This sequence encodes CSAGMGTYNEQFF.

This rearrangement joins TRBV20-1 to TRBJ1-2, with D perhaps matching TRBD1 (5 bases). V was trimmed by 0 bases and J by 7 bases, leaving 12 bases between them. This CDR3 is built from 13 residues. Germline values: CDR1 DFQATT, CDR2 SNEGSKA (reference sequence). The CDR3 coding sequence is TGCAGTGCTAGAGATCCGGGGACCGGTGGCTACACCTTC. The encoded protein is CSARDPGTGGYTF.

The chain combines TRBV20-1 with TRBJ2-1; D is possibly TRBD2 (6 bases). The germline V gene encodes CDR1 DFQATT and CDR2 SNEGSKA (reference sequence). There are 15 residues in the CDR3. The V gene lost 5 bases and the J gene lost 6 bases, with 20 bases spanning the gap. The CDR3 sequence: CSAVDYTKPVNEQFF. The CDR3 nucleotides are TGCAGTGCTGTGGACTATACGAAACCTGTCAATGAGCAGTTCTTC.